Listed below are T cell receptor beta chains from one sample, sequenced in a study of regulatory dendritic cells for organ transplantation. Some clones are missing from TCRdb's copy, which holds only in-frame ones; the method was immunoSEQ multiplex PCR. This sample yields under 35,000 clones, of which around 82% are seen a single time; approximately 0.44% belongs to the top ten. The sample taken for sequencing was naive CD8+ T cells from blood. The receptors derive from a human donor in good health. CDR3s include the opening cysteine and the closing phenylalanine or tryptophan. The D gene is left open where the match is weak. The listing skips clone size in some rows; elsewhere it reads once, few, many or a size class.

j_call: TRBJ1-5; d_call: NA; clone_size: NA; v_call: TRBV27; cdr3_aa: CASSLGRHQPQHF; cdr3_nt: TGTGCCAGCAGTTTGGGCAGACATCAGCCCCAGCATTTT
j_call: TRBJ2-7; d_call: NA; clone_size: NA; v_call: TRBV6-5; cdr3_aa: CASSYSGQGNDEQYF; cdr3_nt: TGTGCCAGCAGTTACTCGGGGCAGGGCAACGACGAGCAGTACTTC
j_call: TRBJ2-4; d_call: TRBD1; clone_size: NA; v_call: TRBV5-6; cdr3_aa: CASSPPDRANIQYF; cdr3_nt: TGTGCCAGCAGCCCCCCGGACAGGGCGAACATTCAGTACTTC
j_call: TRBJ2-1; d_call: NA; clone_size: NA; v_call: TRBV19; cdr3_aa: CASSMVEGNEQFF; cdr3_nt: TGTGCCAGTAGTATGGTGGAGGGCAATGAGCAGTTCTTC
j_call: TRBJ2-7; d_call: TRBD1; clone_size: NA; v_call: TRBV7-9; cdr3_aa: CASSPAAGQGKPYEQYF; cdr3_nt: TGTGCCAGCAGCCCGGCGGCCGGACAGGGGAAACCCTACGAGCAGTACTTC
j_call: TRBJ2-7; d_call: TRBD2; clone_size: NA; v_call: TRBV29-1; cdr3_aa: CSVAGTSLWEQYF; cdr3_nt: TGCAGCGTTGCCGGGACTAGCCTTTGGGAGCAGTACTTC
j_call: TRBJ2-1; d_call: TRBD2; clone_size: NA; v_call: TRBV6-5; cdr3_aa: CASSYTGGPNEQFF; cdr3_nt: TGTGCCAGCAGTTACACGGGGGGGCCCAATGAGCAGTTCTTC
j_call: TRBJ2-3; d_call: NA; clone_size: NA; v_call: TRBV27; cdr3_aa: CASSLSRGPDTQYF; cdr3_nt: TGTGCCAGCAGTTTAAGTAGGGGCCCAGATACGCAGTATTTT
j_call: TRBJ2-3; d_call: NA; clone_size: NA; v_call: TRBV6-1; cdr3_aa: CASSEWRGSTDTQYF; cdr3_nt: TGTGCCAGCAGTGAATGGAGAGGTAGCACAGATACGCAGTATTTT
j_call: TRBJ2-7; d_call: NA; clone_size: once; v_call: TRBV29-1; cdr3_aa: CSVELTSTGSLEQYF; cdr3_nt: TGCAGCGTTGAATTAACGTCGACAGGCTCTCTGGAGCAGTACTTC
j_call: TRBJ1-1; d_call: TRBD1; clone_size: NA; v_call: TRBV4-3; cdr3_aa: CASSQGALTGQRGNTEAFF; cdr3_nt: TGCGCCAGCAGCCAAGGGGCTCTGACAGGGCAGAGAGGAAACACTGAAGCTTTCTTT
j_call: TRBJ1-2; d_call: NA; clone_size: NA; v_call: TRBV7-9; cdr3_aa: CASSLFLSHGYTF; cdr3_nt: TGTGCCAGCAGCTTATTCCTTAGCCATGGCTACACCTTC
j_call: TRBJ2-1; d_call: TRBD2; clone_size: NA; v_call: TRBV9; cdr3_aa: CASSPSGDPYNEQFF; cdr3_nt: TGTGCCAGCAGCCCAAGCGGGGACCCCTACAATGAGCAGTTCTTC
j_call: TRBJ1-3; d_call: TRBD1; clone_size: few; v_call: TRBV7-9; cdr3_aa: CASSPAGTGGPGNTIYF; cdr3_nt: TGTGCCAGCAGCCCCGCAGGGACAGGAGGCCCTGGAAACACCATATATTTT
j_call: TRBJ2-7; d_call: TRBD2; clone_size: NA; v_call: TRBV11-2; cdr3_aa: CATQDRAGGSEQYF; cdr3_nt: TGTGCCACCCAAGACCGAGCGGGGGGGAGCGAGCAGTACTTC
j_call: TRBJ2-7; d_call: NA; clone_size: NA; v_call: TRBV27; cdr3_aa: CASSLSAPDSYEQYF; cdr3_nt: TGTGCCAGCAGTTTATCTGCCCCCGACAGCTACGAGCAGTACTTC